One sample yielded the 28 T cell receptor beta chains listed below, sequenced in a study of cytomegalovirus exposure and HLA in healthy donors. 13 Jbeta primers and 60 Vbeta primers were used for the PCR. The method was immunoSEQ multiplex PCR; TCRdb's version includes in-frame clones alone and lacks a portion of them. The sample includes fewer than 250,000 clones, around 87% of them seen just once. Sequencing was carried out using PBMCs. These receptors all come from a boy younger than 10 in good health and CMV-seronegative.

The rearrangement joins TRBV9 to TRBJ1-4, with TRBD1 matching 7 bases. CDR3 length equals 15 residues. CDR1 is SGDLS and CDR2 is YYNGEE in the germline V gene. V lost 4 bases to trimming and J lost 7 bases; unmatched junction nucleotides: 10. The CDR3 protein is CASSKRQGAGEKLFF. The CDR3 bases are TGTGCCAGCAGCAAACGACAGGGTGCGGGTGAAAAACTGTTTTTT.

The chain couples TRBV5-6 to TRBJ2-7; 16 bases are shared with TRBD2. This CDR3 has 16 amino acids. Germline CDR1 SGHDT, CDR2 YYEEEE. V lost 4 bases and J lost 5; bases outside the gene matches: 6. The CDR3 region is CASSQGLAGGRDEQYF. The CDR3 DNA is TGTGCCAGCAGCCAGGGACTAGCGGGAGGGCGGGACGAGCAGTACTTC.

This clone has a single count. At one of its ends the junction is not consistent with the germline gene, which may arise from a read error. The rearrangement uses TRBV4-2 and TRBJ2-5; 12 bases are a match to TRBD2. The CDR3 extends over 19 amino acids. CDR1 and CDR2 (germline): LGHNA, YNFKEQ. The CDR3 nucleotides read TGTGCCAGCAGCCAAGAAAAGACTAGCGGGAGTTGGGGAGAAGAGGCCCAGTACTTC. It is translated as CASSQEKTSGSWGEEAQYF.

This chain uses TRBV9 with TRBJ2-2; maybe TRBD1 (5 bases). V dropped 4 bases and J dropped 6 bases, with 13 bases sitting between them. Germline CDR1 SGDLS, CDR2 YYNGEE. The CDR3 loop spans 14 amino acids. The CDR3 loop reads CASSPRTRAGELFF. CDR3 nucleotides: TGTGCCAGCAGCCCTAGGACACGCGCCGGGGAGCTGTTTTTT.

The DNA for the CDR3 is TGTGCCAGCAGCTTACTCGGTAGCGGGAGGGCCCACACCGGGGAGCTGTTTTTT. This sequence encodes CASSLLGSGRAHTGELFF. V is TRBV7-9 and J is TRBJ2-2, with TRBD2 matching 11 bases. Germline assignment: CDR1 SEHNR and CDR2 FQNEAQ (reference sequence). This CDR3 has 18 residues. The ends lost 2 bases at V and 3 bases at J; junction bases unmatched: 8.

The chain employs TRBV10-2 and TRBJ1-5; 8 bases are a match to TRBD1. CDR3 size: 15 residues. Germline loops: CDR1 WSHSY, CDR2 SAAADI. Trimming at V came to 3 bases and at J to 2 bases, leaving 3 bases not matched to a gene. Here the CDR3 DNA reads TGCGCCAGCAGTGACAGGGGGCAAGGCAATCAGCCCCAGCATTTT. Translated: CASSDRGQGNQPQHF.

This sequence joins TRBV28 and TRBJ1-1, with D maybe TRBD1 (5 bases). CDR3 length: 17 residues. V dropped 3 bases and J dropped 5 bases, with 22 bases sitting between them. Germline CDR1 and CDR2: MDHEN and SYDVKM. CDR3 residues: CASSLSGLRRNRTEAFF. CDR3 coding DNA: TGTGCCAGCAGTTTGTCTGGTCTCCGAAGAAACAGGACTGAAGCTTTCTTT. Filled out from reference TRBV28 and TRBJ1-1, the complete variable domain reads DVKVTQSSRYLVKRTGEKVFLECVQDMDHENMFWYRQDPGLGLRLIYFSYDVKMKEKGDIPEGYSVSREKKERFSLILESASTNQTSMYLCASSLSGLRRNRTEAFFGQGTRLTVV.

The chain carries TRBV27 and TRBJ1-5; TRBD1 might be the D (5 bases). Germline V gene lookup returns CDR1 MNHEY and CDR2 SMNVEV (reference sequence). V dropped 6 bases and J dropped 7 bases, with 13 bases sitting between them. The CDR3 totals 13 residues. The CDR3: CASRGPPGQPQHF. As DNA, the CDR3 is TGTGCCAGCAGGGGGCCTCCAGGACAGCCCCAGCATTTT.

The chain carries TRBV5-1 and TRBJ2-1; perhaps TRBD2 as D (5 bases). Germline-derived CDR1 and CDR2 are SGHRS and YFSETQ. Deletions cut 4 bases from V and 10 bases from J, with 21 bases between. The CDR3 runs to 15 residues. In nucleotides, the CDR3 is TGCGCCAGCAGCCCCGCCCGGGGTTCTAGGCCGGAGCAGTTCTTC. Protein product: CASSPARGSRPEQFF.

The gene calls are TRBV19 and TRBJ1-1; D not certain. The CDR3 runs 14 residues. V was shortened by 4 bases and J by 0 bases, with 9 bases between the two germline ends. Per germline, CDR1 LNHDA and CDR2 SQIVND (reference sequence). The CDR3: CASSTRLLNTEAFF. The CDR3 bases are TGTGCCAGTAGTACTAGACTCTTGAACACTGAAGCTTTCTTT.

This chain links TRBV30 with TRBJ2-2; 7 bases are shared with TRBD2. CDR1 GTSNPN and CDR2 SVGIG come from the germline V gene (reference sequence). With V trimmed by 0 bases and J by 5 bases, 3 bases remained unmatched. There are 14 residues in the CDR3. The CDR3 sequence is CAWSVRGGTGELFF. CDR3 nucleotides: TGTGCCTGGAGTGTAAGGGGAGGGACCGGGGAGCTGTTTTTT.

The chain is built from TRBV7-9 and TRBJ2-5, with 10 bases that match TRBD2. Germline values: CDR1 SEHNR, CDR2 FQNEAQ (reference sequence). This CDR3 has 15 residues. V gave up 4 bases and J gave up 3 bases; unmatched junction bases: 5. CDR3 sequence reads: CASSSPGLAEETQYF. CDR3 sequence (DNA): TGTGCCAGCAGCTCCCCTGGACTAGCGGAAGAGACCCAGTACTTC.

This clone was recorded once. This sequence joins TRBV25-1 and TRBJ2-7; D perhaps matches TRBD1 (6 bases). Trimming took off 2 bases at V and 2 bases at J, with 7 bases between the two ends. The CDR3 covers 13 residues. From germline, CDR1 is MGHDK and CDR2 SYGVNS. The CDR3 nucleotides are TGTGCCAGCAGTGAACGGGACACCTACGAGCAGTACTTC. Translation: CASSERDTYEQYF.

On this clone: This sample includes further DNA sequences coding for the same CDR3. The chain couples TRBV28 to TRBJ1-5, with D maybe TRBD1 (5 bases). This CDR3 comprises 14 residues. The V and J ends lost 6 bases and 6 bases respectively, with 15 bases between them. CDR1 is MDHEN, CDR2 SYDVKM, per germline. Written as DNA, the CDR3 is TGTGCCAGCAGCCTCGGGGGGGTAGGTCAGCCCCAGCATTTT. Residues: CASSLGGVGQPQHF.

The CDR3 region is CASSLQEETQYF. CDR3 bases: TGTGCCAGCAGCTTGCAGGAAGAGACCCAGTACTTC. The chain joins TRBV5-4 to TRBJ2-5; D gene uncertain. This CDR3 comprises 12 residues. Germline assignment: CDR1 SGHNT and CDR2 YYREEE (reference sequence). V lost 1 base, J lost 3 bases, and 4 bases lay in between. The full variable domain, its missing parts supplied by reference TRBV5-4 and TRBJ2-5, is ETGVTQSPTHLIKTRGQQVTLRCSSQSGHNTVSWYQQALGQGPQFIFQYYREEENGRGNFPPRFSGLQFPNYSSELNVNALELDDSALYLCASSLQEETQYFGPGTRLLVL.

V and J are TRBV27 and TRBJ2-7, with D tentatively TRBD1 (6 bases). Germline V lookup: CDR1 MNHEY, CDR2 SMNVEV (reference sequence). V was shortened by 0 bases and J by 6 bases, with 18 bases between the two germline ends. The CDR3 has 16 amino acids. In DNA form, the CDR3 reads TGTGCCAGCAGTTTATCAGCCAGGGGCGTGCCGTCCGAGCAGTACTTC. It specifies CASSLSARGVPSEQYF.

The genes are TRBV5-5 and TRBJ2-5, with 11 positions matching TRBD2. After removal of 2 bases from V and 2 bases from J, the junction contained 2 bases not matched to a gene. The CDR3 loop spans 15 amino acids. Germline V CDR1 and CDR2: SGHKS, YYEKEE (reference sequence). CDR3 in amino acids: CASSFGTSGQETQYF. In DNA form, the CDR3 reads TGTGCCAGCAGCTTCGGGACTAGCGGACAAGAGACCCAGTACTTC.

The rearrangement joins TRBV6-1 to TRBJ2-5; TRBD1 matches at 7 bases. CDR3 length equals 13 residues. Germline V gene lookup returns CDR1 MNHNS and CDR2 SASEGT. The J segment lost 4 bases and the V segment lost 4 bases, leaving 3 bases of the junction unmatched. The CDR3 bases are TGTGCCAGCAGTGGAGGGGGCGTAGAGACCCAGTACTTC. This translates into CASSGGGVETQYF.

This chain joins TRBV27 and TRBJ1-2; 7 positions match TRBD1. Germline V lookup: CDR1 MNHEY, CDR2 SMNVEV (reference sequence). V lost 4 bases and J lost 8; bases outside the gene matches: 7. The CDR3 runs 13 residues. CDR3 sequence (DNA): TGTGCCAGCAGTTCTACAGGGGTGGGAGGCTACACCTTC. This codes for CASSSTGVGGYTF.

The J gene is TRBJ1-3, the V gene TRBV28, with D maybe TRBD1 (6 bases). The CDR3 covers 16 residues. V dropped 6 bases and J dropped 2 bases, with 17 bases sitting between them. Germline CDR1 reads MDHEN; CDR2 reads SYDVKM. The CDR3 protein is CASSIPFQGTGNTIYF. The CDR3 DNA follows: TGTGCCAGCAGCATCCCCTTTCAGGGGACTGGAAACACCATATATTTT.

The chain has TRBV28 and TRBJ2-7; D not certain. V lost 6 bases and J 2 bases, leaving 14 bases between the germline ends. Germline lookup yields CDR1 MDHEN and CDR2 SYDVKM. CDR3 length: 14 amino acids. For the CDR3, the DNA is TGTGCCAGCAGCCATCCTAGTCGTACCTACGAGCAGTACTTC. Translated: CASSHPSRTYEQYF.

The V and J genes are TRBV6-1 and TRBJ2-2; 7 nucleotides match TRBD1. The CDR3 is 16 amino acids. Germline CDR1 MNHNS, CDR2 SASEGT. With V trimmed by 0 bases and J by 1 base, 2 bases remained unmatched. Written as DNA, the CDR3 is TGTGCCAGCAGTGAAGCGTCAGGGGGGAACACCGGGGAGCTGTTTTTT. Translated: CASSEASGGNTGELFF.

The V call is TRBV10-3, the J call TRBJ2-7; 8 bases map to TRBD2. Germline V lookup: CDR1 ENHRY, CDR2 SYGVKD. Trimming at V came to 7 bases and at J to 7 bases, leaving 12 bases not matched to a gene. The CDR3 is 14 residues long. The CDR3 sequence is CAINHGAGVEEQYF. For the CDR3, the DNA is TGTGCCATCAACCACGGAGCGGGAGTGGAAGAGCAGTACTTC.

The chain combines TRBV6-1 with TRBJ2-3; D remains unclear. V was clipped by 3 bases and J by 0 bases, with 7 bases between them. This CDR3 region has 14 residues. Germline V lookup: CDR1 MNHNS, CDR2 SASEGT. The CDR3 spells CASSESTSTDTQYF. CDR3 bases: TGTGCCAGCAGTGAGTCCACTAGCACAGATACGCAGTATTTT.

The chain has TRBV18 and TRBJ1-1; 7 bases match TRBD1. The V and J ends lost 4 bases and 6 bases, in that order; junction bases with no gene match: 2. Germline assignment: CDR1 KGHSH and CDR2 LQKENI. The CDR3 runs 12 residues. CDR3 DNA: TGTGCCAGCTCACACGACAGGGCTGAAGCTTTCTTT. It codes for CASSHDRAEAFF.

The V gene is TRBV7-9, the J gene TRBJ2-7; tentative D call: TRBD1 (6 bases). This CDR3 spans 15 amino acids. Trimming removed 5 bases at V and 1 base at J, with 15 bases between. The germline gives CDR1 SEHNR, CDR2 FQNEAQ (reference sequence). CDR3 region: CASSVSGDISYEQYF. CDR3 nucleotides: TGTGCCAGCAGCGTCTCAGGGGATATTTCCTACGAGCAGTACTTC.

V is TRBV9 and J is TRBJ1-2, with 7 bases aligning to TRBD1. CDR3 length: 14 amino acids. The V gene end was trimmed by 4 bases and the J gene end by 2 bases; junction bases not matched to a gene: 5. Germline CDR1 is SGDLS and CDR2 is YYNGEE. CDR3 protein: CASSPQDRNYGYTF. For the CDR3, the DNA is TGTGCCAGCAGCCCCCAGGACAGGAACTATGGCTACACCTTC.

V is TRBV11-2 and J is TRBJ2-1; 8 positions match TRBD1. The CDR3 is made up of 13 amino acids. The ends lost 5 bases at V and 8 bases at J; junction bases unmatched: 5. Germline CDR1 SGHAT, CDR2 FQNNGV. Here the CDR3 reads CASSLDRVYEQFF. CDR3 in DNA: TGTGCCAGCAGCCTGGACAGGGTGTATGAGCAGTTCTTC.